Listed below are T cell receptor beta chains from one sample, sequenced in a study of CD8 T cells in ankylosing spondylitis. In TCRdb, the 5' RACE reads were re-called with MiXCR into one record per CDR3 protein. The table records fewer than 250,000 distinct CDR3 sequences, roughly a third of them present only once. The specimen was blood, either unsorted or a sorted T cell fraction (not recorded which). Receptor source: a male donor with ankylosing spondylitis or in good health (not recorded which). The CDR3 runs from the conserved cysteine through the conserved F or W. Fields, in order: CDR3 protein, CDR3 DNA, clone size, D gene, J gene, V gene. A D gene is named only where the DNA matches it firmly. Clone size is given for some rows only: seen once, a few or many times, or a class if the clone is expanded.

CDR3aa: CSARSARRQGLYNEQFF; CDR3nt: TGCAGTGCTAGATCTGCCCGTAGACAGGGTCTATACAATGAGCAGTTCTTC; abundance: .; d_gene: TRBD1; j_gene: TRBJ2-1; v_gene: TRBV20-1
CDR3aa: CASRQLRGAVGNTIYF; CDR3nt: TGTGCCAGCAGACAACTGCGAGGGGCGGTTGGAAACACCATATATTTT; abundance: few; d_gene: .; j_gene: TRBJ1-3; v_gene: TRBV12-3/TRBV12-4
CDR3aa: CASSADGYEQYF; CDR3nt: TGTGCCAGCAGCGCCGACGGCTACGAGCAGTACTTC; abundance: .; d_gene: .; j_gene: TRBJ2-7; v_gene: TRBV9
CDR3aa: CASSRGGDDYEQYF; CDR3nt: TGTGCCAGCAGTCGAGGGGGCGACGACTACGAGCAGTACTTC; abundance: .; d_gene: TRBD1; j_gene: TRBJ2-7; v_gene: TRBV25-1
CDR3aa: CASSYSTGPPNEKLFF; CDR3nt: TGTGCCAGCAGTTACTCGACGGGACCACCAAATGAAAAACTGTTTTTT; abundance: .; d_gene: .; j_gene: TRBJ1-4; v_gene: TRBV6-5
CDR3aa: CASSQPRGQYNEQFF; CDR3nt: TGCGCCAGCAGCCAACCAAGGGGTCAGTACAATGAGCAGTTCTTC; abundance: .; d_gene: .; j_gene: TRBJ2-1; v_gene: TRBV4-1
CDR3aa: CSARDGRREGGTDTQYF; CDR3nt: TGCAGTGCTAGAGATGGTCGGCGGGAAGGAGGCACAGATACGCAGTATTTT; abundance: .; d_gene: .; j_gene: TRBJ2-3; v_gene: TRBV20-1
CDR3aa: CASSLDPSIGGQFLAGELFF; CDR3nt: TGTGCCAGCAGTTTAGACCCCTCCATAGGGGGACAGTTCTTGGCCGGGGAGCTGTTTTTT; abundance: .; d_gene: TRBD1; j_gene: TRBJ2-2; v_gene: TRBV12-3/TRBV12-4
CDR3aa: CASSFFGTKIQPQHF; CDR3nt: TGTGCCAGCAGCTTTTTCGGGACAAAAATTCAGCCCCAGCATTTT; abundance: .; d_gene: .; j_gene: TRBJ1-5; v_gene: TRBV5-6
CDR3aa: CASSQPPGRGRMVSPLHF; CDR3nt: TGCGCCAGCAGCCAGCCCCCGGGCAGGGGGCGCATGGTTTCACCCCTCCACTTT; abundance: few; d_gene: TRBD1; j_gene: TRBJ1-6; v_gene: TRBV4-1